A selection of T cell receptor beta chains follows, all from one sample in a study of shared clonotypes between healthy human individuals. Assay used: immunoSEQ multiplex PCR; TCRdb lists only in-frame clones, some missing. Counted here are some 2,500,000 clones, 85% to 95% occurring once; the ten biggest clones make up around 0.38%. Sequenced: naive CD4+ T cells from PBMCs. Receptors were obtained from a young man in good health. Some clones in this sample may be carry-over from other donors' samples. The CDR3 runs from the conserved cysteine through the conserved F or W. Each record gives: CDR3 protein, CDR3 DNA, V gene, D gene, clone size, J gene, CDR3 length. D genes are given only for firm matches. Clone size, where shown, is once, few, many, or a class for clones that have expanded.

CDR3 protein: CASSRKGAYLTGETQYF; CDR3 DNA: TGTGCCAGCAGTCGCAAGGGGGCGTACTTGACAGGAGAGACCCAGTACTTC; V gene: TRBV27; D gene: TRBD1; clone size: NA; J gene: TRBJ2-5; CDR3 length: 17
CDR3 protein: CASSLVLTRSGNTIYF; CDR3 DNA: TGTGCCAGCAGCTTAGTCTTGACAAGATCTGGAAACACCATATATTTT; V gene: TRBV7-9; D gene: NA; clone size: NA; J gene: TRBJ1-3; CDR3 length: 16
CDR3 protein: CASSLLAGGEQFF; CDR3 DNA: TGTGCCAGCAGTTTACTAGCGGGAGGTGAGCAGTTCTTC; V gene: TRBV7-9; D gene: TRBD2; clone size: NA; J gene: TRBJ2-1; CDR3 length: 13
CDR3 protein: CASSLGLAGHNEQFF; CDR3 DNA: TGTGCCAGCAGCTTGGGACTAGCGGGGCACAATGAGCAGTTCTTC; V gene: TRBV7-2; D gene: TRBD2; clone size: NA; J gene: TRBJ2-1; CDR3 length: 15
CDR3 protein: CASIDRGGDEQYF; CDR3 DNA: TGTGCCAGCATCGATCGGGGTGGCGACGAGCAGTACTTC; V gene: TRBV5-4; D gene: NA; clone size: few; J gene: TRBJ2-7; CDR3 length: 13
CDR3 protein: CASRQGAPMNTEAFF; CDR3 DNA: TGCGCCAGCCGACAGGGGGCACCCATGAACACTGAAGCTTTCTTT; V gene: TRBV5-1; D gene: TRBD1; clone size: NA; J gene: TRBJ1-1; CDR3 length: 15
CDR3 protein: CASSDRGLSNQPQHF; CDR3 DNA: TGTGCCAGCAGTGACAGGGGGTTGAGCAATCAGCCCCAGCATTTT; V gene: TRBV2; D gene: TRBD1; clone size: NA; J gene: TRBJ1-5; CDR3 length: 15
CDR3 protein: CASSPGGQGLRREQYF; CDR3 DNA: TGTGCCAGCTCACCGGGAGGACAGGGTCTTCGTCGCGAGCAGTACTTC; V gene: TRBV18; D gene: TRBD1; clone size: NA; J gene: TRBJ2-7; CDR3 length: 16
CDR3 protein: CASSPRDYNEQFF; CDR3 DNA: TGTGCCAGCAGCCCTAGGGACTACAATGAGCAGTTCTTC; V gene: TRBV7-3; D gene: NA; clone size: NA; J gene: TRBJ2-1; CDR3 length: 13
CDR3 protein: CASREGGEQYF; CDR3 DNA: TGTGCCAGCAGGGAAGGAGGCGAGCAGTACTTC; V gene: TRBV6-1; D gene: NA; clone size: once; J gene: TRBJ2-7; CDR3 length: 11
CDR3 protein: CASSGAGGIQETQYF; CDR3 DNA: TGTGCCAGCAGCGGGGCGGGAGGGATCCAAGAGACCCAGTACTTC; V gene: TRBV9; D gene: TRBD2; clone size: NA; J gene: TRBJ2-5; CDR3 length: 15
CDR3 protein: CASSLRTGQAPRSQHF; CDR3 DNA: TGTGCCAGCAGCTTAAGGACTGGGCAAGCACCTAGGTCCCAGCATTTT; V gene: TRBV5-6; D gene: NA; clone size: NA; J gene: TRBJ1-5; CDR3 length: 16
CDR3 protein: CASSLEISYEQYF; CDR3 DNA: TGTGCCAGCAGCTTGGAGATTTCCTACGAGCAGTACTTC; V gene: TRBV7-2; D gene: NA; clone size: NA; J gene: TRBJ2-7; CDR3 length: 13
CDR3 protein: CASSQGQGSDEAFF; CDR3 DNA: TGTGCCAGCAGCCAGGGTCAGGGATCTGATGAAGCTTTCTTT; V gene: TRBV4-2; D gene: NA; clone size: NA; J gene: TRBJ1-1; CDR3 length: 14
CDR3 protein: CASSPAQGETGELFF; CDR3 DNA: TGTGCCAGCTCACCGGCACAGGGGGAGACCGGGGAGCTGTTTTTT; V gene: TRBV18; D gene: TRBD1; clone size: NA; J gene: TRBJ2-2; CDR3 length: 15
CDR3 protein: CASRSFSWDTKTDTEAFF; CDR3 DNA: TGTGCCAGCAGAAGTTTTAGTTGGGACACCAAAACGGACACTGAAGCTTTCTTT; V gene: TRBV28; D gene: NA; clone size: NA; J gene: TRBJ1-1; CDR3 length: 18
CDR3 protein: CASSQKSGHNEKLFF; CDR3 DNA: TGTGCCAGCAGCCAAAAGTCAGGGCATAATGAAAAACTGTTTTTT; V gene: TRBV7-2; D gene: NA; clone size: NA; J gene: TRBJ1-4; CDR3 length: 15
CDR3 protein: CASSPVPGRNTEAFF; CDR3 DNA: TGTGCCAGCTCACCAGTCCCGGGACGGAACACTGAAGCTTTCTTT; V gene: TRBV18; D gene: NA; clone size: NA; J gene: TRBJ1-1; CDR3 length: 15
CDR3 protein: CASTPGQGGYGYTF; CDR3 DNA: TGTGCCAGCACCCCCGGACAGGGTGGATATGGCTACACCTTC; V gene: TRBV6-5; D gene: TRBD1; clone size: NA; J gene: TRBJ1-2; CDR3 length: 14
CDR3 protein: CASSSVWQPQHF; CDR3 DNA: TGTGCCAGCAGTTCAGTGTGGCAGCCCCAGCATTTT; V gene: TRBV28; D gene: NA; clone size: NA; J gene: TRBJ1-5; CDR3 length: 12
CDR3 protein: CASSIGGTGFNQPQHF; CDR3 DNA: TGTGCCAGTAGTATAGGAGGGACAGGGTTCAATCAGCCCCAGCATTTT; V gene: TRBV19; D gene: TRBD1; clone size: NA; J gene: TRBJ1-5; CDR3 length: 16
CDR3 protein: CASSASPGLLEQYF; CDR3 DNA: TGTGCCAGCAGCGCCTCCCCCGGGCTCCTCGAGCAGTACTTC; V gene: TRBV9; D gene: NA; clone size: NA; J gene: TRBJ2-7; CDR3 length: 14
CDR3 protein: CASSLGRVFNSPLHF; CDR3 DNA: TGCGCCAGCAGCTTGGGAAGGGTTTTTAATTCACCCCTCCACTTT; V gene: TRBV5-1; D gene: NA; clone size: NA; J gene: TRBJ1-6; CDR3 length: 15
CDR3 protein: CASSAGTKKETQYF; CDR3 DNA: TGTGCCAGCAGTGCCGGGACTAAAAAGGAGACCCAGTACTTC; V gene: TRBV6-5; D gene: TRBD2; clone size: NA; J gene: TRBJ2-5; CDR3 length: 14
CDR3 protein: CAISPGQGDYGYTF; CDR3 DNA: TGTGCCATCAGTCCGGGACAGGGGGACTATGGCTACACCTTC; V gene: TRBV10-3; D gene: TRBD1; clone size: NA; J gene: TRBJ1-2; CDR3 length: 14
CDR3 protein: CASSLAFTTGEQFF; CDR3 DNA: TGTGCCAGCAGCTTAGCGTTTACGACTGGTGAGCAGTTCTTC; V gene: TRBV7-2; D gene: NA; clone size: NA; J gene: TRBJ2-1; CDR3 length: 14
CDR3 protein: CASSGQTIGPLHF; CDR3 DNA: TGTGCCAGCAGCGGACAGACCATAGGGCCCCTCCACTTT; V gene: TRBV7-9; D gene: NA; clone size: NA; J gene: TRBJ1-6; CDR3 length: 13
CDR3 protein: CASSLQGSEKLFF; CDR3 DNA: TGCGCCAGCAGCTTGCAGGGCTCTGAAAAACTGTTTTTT; V gene: TRBV5-1; D gene: NA; clone size: NA; J gene: TRBJ1-4; CDR3 length: 13